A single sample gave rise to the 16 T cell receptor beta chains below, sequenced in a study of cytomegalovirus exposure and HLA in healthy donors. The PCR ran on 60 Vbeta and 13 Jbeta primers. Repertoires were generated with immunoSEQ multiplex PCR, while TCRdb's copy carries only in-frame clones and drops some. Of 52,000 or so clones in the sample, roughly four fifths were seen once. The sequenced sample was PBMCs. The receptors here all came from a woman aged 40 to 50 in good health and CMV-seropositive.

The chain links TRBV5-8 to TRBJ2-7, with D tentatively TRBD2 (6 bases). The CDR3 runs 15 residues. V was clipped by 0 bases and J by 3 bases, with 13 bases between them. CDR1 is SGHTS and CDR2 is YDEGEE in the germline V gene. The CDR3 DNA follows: TGTGCCAGCAGCTTGGCTGGAGGGGATAACTACGAGCAGTACTTC. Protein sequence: CASSLAGGDNYEQYF.

DNA for the CDR3: TGTGCCACCAGCAGAGATCTCGGCAGGGATGAAAAACTGTTTTTT. It is translated as CATSRDLGRDEKLFF. The chain couples TRBV15 to TRBJ1-4; D perhaps matches TRBD1 (5 bases). The germline V gene encodes CDR1 LNHNV and CDR2 YYDKDF (reference sequence). V gave up 0 bases and J gave up 6 bases, with 11 bases separating them. The CDR3 length is 15 residues. The full variable domain, with the rest looked up from reference TRBV15 and TRBJ1-4, is DAMVIQNPRYQVTQFGKPVTLSCSQTLNHNVMYWYQQKSSQAPKLLFHYYDKDFNNEADTPDNFQSRRPNTSFCFLDIRSPGLGDTAMYLCATSRDLGRDEKLFFGSGTQLSVL.

CDR3 coding DNA: TGTGCCAGCAGTGTTGACCAGGGAGGTACCTACGAGCAGTACTTC. Translating it yields CASSVDQGGTYEQYF. This chain connects TRBV6-1 to TRBJ2-7; tentative D call: TRBD2 (6 bases). The germline gives CDR1 MNHNS, CDR2 SASEGT. Trimming cost V 4 bases and J 2 bases, with 15 bases left between them. The CDR3 is 15 amino acids.

In DNA, the CDR3 is TGTGCCAGCAGCTTAGAGGGACAGGATTATAACGAGCAGTACTTC. It translates to CASSLEGQDYNEQYF. The chain is built from TRBV7-9 and TRBJ2-7; 8 nucleotides line up with TRBD1. V shed 1 base and J 5 bases; nucleotides not matched to a gene: 7. The CDR3 spans 15 residues. Germline V CDR1 and CDR2: SEHNR, FQNEAQ (reference sequence). Combining the CDR3 with reference TRBV7-9 and TRBJ2-7 gives the whole variable domain DTGVSQNPRHKITKRGQNVTFRCDPISEHNRLYWYRQTLGQGPEFLTYFQNEAQLEKSRLLSDRFSAERPKGSFSTLEIQRTEQGDSAMYLCASSLEGQDYNEQYFGPGTRLTVT.

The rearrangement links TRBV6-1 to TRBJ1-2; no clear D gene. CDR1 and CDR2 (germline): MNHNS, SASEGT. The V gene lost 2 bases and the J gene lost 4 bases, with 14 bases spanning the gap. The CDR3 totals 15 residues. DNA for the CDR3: TGTGCCAGCAGTGAAACCCCACGGGGTAGCTATGGCTACACCTTC. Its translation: CASSETPRGSYGYTF.

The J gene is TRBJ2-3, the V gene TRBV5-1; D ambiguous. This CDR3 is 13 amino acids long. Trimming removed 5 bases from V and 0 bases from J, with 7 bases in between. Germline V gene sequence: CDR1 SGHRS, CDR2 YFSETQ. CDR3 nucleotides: TGCGCCAGCAGGTTCCCAAGCACAGATACGCAGTATTTT. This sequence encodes CASRFPSTDTQYF.

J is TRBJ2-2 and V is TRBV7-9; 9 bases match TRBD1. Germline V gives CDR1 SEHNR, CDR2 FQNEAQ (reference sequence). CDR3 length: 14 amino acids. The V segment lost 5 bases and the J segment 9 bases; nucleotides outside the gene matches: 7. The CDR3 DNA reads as TGTGCCAGCAGCCCACCGGGACAGGGTAGGGAGCTGTTTTTT. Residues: CASSPPGQGRELFF.

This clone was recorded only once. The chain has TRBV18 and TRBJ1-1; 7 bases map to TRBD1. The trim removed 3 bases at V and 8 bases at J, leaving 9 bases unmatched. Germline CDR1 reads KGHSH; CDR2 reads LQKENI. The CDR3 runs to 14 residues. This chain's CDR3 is CASSPAGQGVEAFF. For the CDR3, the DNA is TGTGCCAGCTCACCTGCAGGGCAGGGGGTAGAAGCTTTCTTT.

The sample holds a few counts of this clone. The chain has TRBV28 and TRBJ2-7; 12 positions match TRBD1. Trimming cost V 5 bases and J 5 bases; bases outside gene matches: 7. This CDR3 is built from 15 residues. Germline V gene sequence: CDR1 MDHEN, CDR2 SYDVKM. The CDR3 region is CASSPLGTGGDEQYF. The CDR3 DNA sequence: TGTGCCAGCAGTCCTCTGGGGACAGGGGGCGACGAGCAGTACTTC.

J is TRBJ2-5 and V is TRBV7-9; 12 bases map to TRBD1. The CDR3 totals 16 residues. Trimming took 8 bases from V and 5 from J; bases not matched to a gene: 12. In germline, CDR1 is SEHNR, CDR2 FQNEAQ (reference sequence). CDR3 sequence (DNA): TGTGCCAGCTCCGAAGCGGGGACAGGGGGCAGTGAGACCCAGTACTTC. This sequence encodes CASSEAGTGGSETQYF. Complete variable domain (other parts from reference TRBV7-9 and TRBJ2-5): DTGVSQNPRHKITKRGQNVTFRCDPISEHNRLYWYRQTLGQGPEFLTYFQNEAQLEKSRLLSDRFSAERPKGSFSTLEIQRTEQGDSAMYLCASSEAGTGGSETQYFGPGTRLLVL.

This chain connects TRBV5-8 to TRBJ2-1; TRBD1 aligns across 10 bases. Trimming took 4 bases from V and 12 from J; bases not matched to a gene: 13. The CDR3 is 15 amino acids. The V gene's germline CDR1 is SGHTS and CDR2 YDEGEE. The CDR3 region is CASSVDRGFNSGQFF. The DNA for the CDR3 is TGTGCCAGCAGCGTGGACAGGGGGTTCAATAGTGGGCAGTTCTTC.

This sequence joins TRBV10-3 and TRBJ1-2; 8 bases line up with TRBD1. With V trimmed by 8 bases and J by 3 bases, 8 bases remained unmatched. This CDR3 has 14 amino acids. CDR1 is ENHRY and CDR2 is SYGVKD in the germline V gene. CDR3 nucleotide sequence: TGTGCCATCGGTGCTGCAGGGGGCGACTATGGCTACACCTTC. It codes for CAIGAAGGDYGYTF.

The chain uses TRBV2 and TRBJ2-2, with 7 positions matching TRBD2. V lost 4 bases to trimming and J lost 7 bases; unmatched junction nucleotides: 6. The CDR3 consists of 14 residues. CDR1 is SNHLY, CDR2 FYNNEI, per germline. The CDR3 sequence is CASSARGGGGELFF. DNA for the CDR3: TGTGCCAGCAGTGCCCGGGGCGGGGGCGGGGAGCTGTTTTTT.

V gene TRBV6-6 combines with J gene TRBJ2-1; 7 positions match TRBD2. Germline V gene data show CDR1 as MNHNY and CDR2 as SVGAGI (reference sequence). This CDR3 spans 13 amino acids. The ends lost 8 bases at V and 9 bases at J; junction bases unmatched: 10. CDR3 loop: CASSHGLAVEQFF. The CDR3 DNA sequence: TGTGCCAGCTCCCATGGGCTAGCGGTTGAGCAGTTCTTC.

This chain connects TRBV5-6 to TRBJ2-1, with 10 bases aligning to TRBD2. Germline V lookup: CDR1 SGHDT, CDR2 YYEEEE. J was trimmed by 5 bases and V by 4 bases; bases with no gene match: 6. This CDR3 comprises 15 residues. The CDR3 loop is CASSPPLAGNNEQFF. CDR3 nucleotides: TGTGCCAGCAGCCCGCCACTAGCGGGGAACAATGAGCAGTTCTTC.

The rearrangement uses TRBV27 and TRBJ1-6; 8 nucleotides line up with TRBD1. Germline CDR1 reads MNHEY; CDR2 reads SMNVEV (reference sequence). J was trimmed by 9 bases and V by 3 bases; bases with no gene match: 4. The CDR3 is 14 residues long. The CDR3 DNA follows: TGTGCCAGCAGTTTCGACAGGGGTCCTTCACCCCTCCACTTT. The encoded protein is CASSFDRGPSPLHF.